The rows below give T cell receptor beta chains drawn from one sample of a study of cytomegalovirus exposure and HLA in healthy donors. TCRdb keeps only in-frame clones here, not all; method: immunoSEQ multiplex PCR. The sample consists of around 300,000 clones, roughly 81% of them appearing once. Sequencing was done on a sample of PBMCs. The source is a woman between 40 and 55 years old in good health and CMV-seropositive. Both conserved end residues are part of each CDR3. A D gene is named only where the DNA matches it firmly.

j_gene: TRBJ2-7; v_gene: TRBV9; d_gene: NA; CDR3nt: TGTGCCAGCAGCGTAGGGTCTGCGGGGTCCTCCTACGAGCAGTACTTC; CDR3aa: CASSVGSAGSSYEQYF
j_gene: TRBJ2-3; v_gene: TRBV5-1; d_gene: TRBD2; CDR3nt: TGCGCCAGCAGCGCGGGAGATTCAAGGTGGGGCACAGATACGCAGTATTTT; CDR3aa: CASSAGDSRWGTDTQYF
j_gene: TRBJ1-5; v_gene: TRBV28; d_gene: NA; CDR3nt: TGTGCCAGCACGCGGGTAGGAGTAAGCAATCAGCCCCAGCATTTT; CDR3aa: CASTRVGVSNQPQHF
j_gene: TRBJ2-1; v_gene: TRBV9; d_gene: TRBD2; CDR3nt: TGTGCCAGCAGCGTAGAACTAGCGGGAGCAAAAGATGAGCAGTTCTTC; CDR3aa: CASSVELAGAKDEQFF
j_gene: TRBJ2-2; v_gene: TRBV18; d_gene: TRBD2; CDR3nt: TGTGCCAGCTCACCCTGGACTAGCGGGAGCCGCCCGGCCGGGGAGCTGTTTTTT; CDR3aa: CASSPWTSGSRPAGELFF
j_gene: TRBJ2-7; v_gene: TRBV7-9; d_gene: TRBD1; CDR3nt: TGTGCCAGCAGCCTGGGCACCGGGACAGGGGCGGGTGAGCAGTACTTC; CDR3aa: CASSLGTGTGAGEQYF
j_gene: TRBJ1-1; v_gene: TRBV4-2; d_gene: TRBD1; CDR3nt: TGTGCCAGCAGCCAAGAAGGGACAGGGATGAACACTGAAGCTTTCTTT; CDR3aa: CASSQEGTGMNTEAFF
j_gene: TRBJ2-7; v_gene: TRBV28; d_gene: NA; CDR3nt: TGTGCCAGCAGTTTACTCGTTGAGGGAGGTGCGTCCTTC; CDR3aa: CASSLLVEGGASF
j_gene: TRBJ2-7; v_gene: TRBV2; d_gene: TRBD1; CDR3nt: TGTGCCAGCAGGCCGGGACAGTGGACCTACGAGCAGTACTTC; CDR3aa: CASRPGQWTYEQYF
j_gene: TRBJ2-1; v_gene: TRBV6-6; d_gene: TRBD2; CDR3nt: TGTGCCAGCAGTCTAGCGGGGGGGAGCTCCTACAATGAGCAGTTCTTC; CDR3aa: CASSLAGGSSYNEQFF